Below, one TCR beta chain is given with its context. Its antigen is currently unknown. The data were taken from a study of shared clonotypes between healthy human individuals. General observations from the study: The study found roughly 5% of naive CD4 clonotypes shared across several donors. When compared with the clonotypes that were shared by all four sorted-subset donors, the non-shared clonotypes turned out to have lower generation probabilities. Rarefaction showed sorted-subset sequencing was incomplete despite large depth.

Germline V gene data show CDR1 as MNHEY and CDR2 as SMNVEV (reference sequence). The CDR3 loop spans 14 amino acids. J gave up 12 bases and V 8 bases, and 14 bases lay outside the gene matches. Only in-frame clones appear in the TCRdb table, and some are missing; sequencing was by immunoSEQ multiplex PCR. The sample has hundreds of thousands of clones, roughly 73% seen once. The origin of this receptor is a young woman in good health. The sequencing input was memory CD4+ T cells sorted from blood. Documented subset: CD45RA-negative fraction. The chain joins TRBV27 to TRBJ2-1, with TRBD1 matching 9 bases. In DNA form, the CDR3 reads TGTGCCAGCCTTAAATGGACAGGGGCACCTTTGCAGTTCTTC. This sequence encodes CASLKWTGAPLQFF.